This T cell receptor (beta chain) was captured by sequencing in a study of cytomegalovirus exposure and HLA in healthy donors (dated by TCRdb to the late 2010s). In the study overall: An earlier analysis of approximately 640 of the donors reported approximately 270 Gb of sequence data and roughly 100 million unique TCR beta sequences from about 200 million T cells. Roughly 300 gigabases of sequencing data and tens of millions of unique TCR sequences were included in an early release covering several hundred HLA-typed donors. Of the 398 genotyped donors, over 70% fell in the genetic ancestry cluster associated with self-reported Caucasian donors. The aim of the study was to test whether cataloging public T cell receptors could identify signatures of past pathogen exposure. The study profiled the T cell repertoires of more than 500 subjects by immunosequencing and related them to cytomegalovirus serostatus. In addition to the first cohort of around 670 subjects, a separate validation cohort of 120 different subjects was used. To predict cytomegalovirus infection status, the study combined high-throughput TCR immunosequencing, statistical association of individual TCRs with disease status, and machine learning. A later analysis re-analyzed previously published TCR beta repertoires from 500 to 700 donors and added high-resolution HLA genotyping to study TCR occurrence patterns. The later analysis used no new phenotypic data to find candidate immune exposures, relying instead on TCR beta sequences and their occurrence across donors. In an earlier analysis of 587 of the donors, high-throughput TCR beta sequencing was used to judge whether each TCR beta V gene segment behaved as functional or pseudogenic. Alongside the repertoire data, information on donor age, sex, ethnicity and CMV serostatus was compiled. A later genetic analysis took genome-wide SNP genotypes for about 65% of the 666 donors and used that subset as a discovery cohort. Every discovery cohort repertoire had been produced on one sequencing platform. HLA typing included class I and class II loci at four-digit resolution. The number of donors typed differed by locus, with 629-630 for A, B, C, DRB1 and DQB1, around 500 for DQA1, 600 to 610 for DPA1, and roughly 450 for DPB1. Roughly 5 DR-DQ haplotypes were handled as single units for association and clustering, since linkage in the cohort was strong. Among roughly 370 genotyped donors of the cohort, an average of about 240,000 unique TCR beta nucleotide sequences were sequenced per donor, 15% to 20% of them non-productive. Broader findings and caveats from the paper: Some IMGT-functional V segments, including TRBV6-2 and TRBV6-3, could not be told apart with the 87-base-pair reads, so those segments were excluded. A cluster of highly shared sequence variants was judged likely to represent a technical artifact of the sequencing pipeline. When HLA alleles, especially DR and DQ, strongly co-occurred, TCR associations were difficult to assign to individual alleles. The classifier was reported to diagnose cytomegalovirus status with high specificity and sensitivity in both the original and validation cohorts. The presence/absence analyses assumed that sequencing depth was roughly uniform across donors, and that assumption may not be true. According to a later genetic analysis, donors in an Asian-associated ancestry cluster had fewer N-insertions in productive TCRs than the approximately 630-donor mean. Three of the identified cytomegalovirus-associated TCR beta chains were confirmed in vitro to be specific for cytomegalovirus antigens. Most TCR sequences were observed very rarely across donors, whereas some public TCRs were present in many individuals. A total of 150 to 200 TCR beta chains were listed by the study as associated with cytomegalovirus. For the cohort, immune exposure information was limited to CMV serostatus. HLA typing was unavailable for some donors at each locus, so association tests used only the typed subset. Roughly 15 rarely observed V segments, including chromosome 9 orphons, were excluded from the earlier analysis of several hundred of the donors because counts were too low. V-gene and J-gene trimming of TCR beta chains was associated with a missense DCLRE1C variant in a later genetic analysis, and the association was replicated in an independent cohort. In a later analysis, HLA-associated TCR beta chains showed more clonal expansion and lower generation probabilities than non-associated chains that were equally common. According to a later analysis, most CMV-associated TCR beta chains appeared to be HLA-restricted, and the HLA associations seemed to be driven largely by CMV exposure. A further reported finding was that TCR beta sequences accurately predicted the HLA-A and HLA-B alleles for most subjects in the first cohort. It was suggested by the authors that the approach could potentially be generalized to other disease states and immunological phenotypes. In an earlier analysis of more than 450 of the donors, most TCR beta V segments were observed in productive rearrangements about 87% or about 30% of the time, broadly matching IMGT annotations. In a later analysis, several top co-occurrence clusters were reported to appear linked to parvovirus B19, influenza, CMV and Epstein-Barr virus. Linkage disequilibrium might explain the correlated functional status among segregating V segments, but an unknown experimental factor could not be excluded. A later analysis found that TCR association rates varied across HLA loci, with DRB1 alleles showing the most associated TCRs and HLA-C alleles the fewest. In a later analysis, some 17,000 TCR beta sequences were associated with specific HLA alleles at a false discovery rate of 0.05. Only TCR beta chains were sequenced in this cohort, and the absence of alpha or paired-chain data limited detectable features.

As encoded in the germline V gene (reference sequence), CDR1 is SGHKS while CDR2 is YYEKEE. V is reduced by 0 bases and J by 1 base, leaving a spacing of 10 bases between them. Measured from the cysteine to the phenylalanine, the CDR3 is 15 residues long. Here the CDR3 DNA is all that survives: 45 bases in frame from base 1. Library generation was performed with the immunoSEQ multiplex PCR assay. The multiplex PCR relied on a mix of 60 forward primers for TCR Vbeta segments and 13 reverse primers for TCR Jbeta segments. A multiplex PCR assay on genomic DNA amplified the CDR3 region of rearranged TCR beta genes. The Illumina HiSeq System was used to sequence the amplified TCR beta libraries as 87-base-pair reads. The published analysis was carried out like this. In a later analysis, tens of millions of unique TCR beta chains were counted across the approximately 620 repertoires, and approximately 9.9 million of these chains were shared by at least two donors. A nearest-neighbor algorithm error-corrected the raw reads and collapsed the reads into unique sequences, merging closely related sequences to remove PCR and sequencing errors. Alignment of CDR3 sequences to IMGT reference sequences was used to assign V, D and J gene segments. For a sequence to be retained, a match of at least six nucleotides was required to both a V gene segment and a J gene segment. Rearrangements were classified as productive when the CDR3 lacked stop codons and remained in frame with V and J, and all other rearrangements were classified as non-productive. Following IMGT convention, CDR3 was defined as the stretch from the second conserved V-encoded cysteine to the conserved J-encoded phenylalanine. In an earlier analysis of roughly 580 of the donors, sequences lacking an unambiguous match to a single V gene segment were excluded. An earlier analysis of 500 to 600 of the donors classified V segments as functional when productive rearrangements were above 56.7% and as segregating when the standard deviation between donors was above 5%. A statistical classification framework was built for diagnosing cytomegalovirus status from the catalog of TCR beta chain sequences. In a later analysis, TCR nucleotide sequences were compared against IMGT/GENE-DB human TR gene sequences so that V and J genes could be assigned. The TCRdist pipeline was used in a later analysis to assign CDR3 sequences and most-parsimonious VDJ recombination scenarios. In a later analysis, each TCR beta chain was defined by its CDR3 amino acid sequence together with its V-gene family, and reads lacking a unique V-gene family were excluded. To address suspected cross-contamination and a sequencing artifact, a later analysis removed a few hundred highly shared, low-generation-probability nucleotide sequences. For each public chain, a later analysis derived a clonal expansion index from normalized ranks of inferred template counts within each repertoire. Generation probabilities in a later analysis came from a VDJ recombination model fitted to out-of-frame rearrangements, and those results were checked against IGoR. Hypergeometric tests were used in a later analysis to score TCR-TCR, TCR-HLA and TCR-CMV co-occurrence, with a repertoire-size bias correction applied to the TCR pairs. In a later analysis, false discovery rates were estimated by permuting HLA or CMV assignments 20 times. In a later analysis, co-occurring TCRs were grouped using DBSCAN, and TCRdist sequence similarity was added for clustering within HLA-allele-positive subsets. Repertoires with fewer than 30,000 or more than 120,000 public chains, plus five repertoires with anomalous nucleotide sharing, were excluded from co-occurrence clustering. The immuneACCESS repertoire file appears here via TCRdb, limited to in-frame rearrangements. These files lack a portion of the clones; in checked studies, under half of the deficit traces to unresolved V genes, and the cause of the others is not known. The DNA gave D and trimming, while V, J and clone size come from that table. The sample records about 160,000 clones, 70% to 80% of which are singletons. The leading ten clones occupy roughly 2% of the sample.

Comments on this clone: Its antigen remains undetermined. Within one base of it there is no much larger clone, and no base qualities were kept.

The cohort comprised 666 healthy bone marrow donors. All cohort members were sampled while nominally healthy, although unrecorded immune exposures were likely present. The donor was CMV seronegative and belonged to the group of several hundred seronegative cohort members. A peripheral blood sample was provided by each donor, and peripheral blood mononuclear cells were used for TCR beta sequencing. The Qiagen DNeasy Blood Extraction Kit was used to extract genomic DNA from the blood cell samples. The specimen was PBMCs. The sequence derives from a middle-aged man in good health and CMV-seronegative. The chain is assembled from TRBV5-5 and TRBJ1-1; possibly the D gene is TRBD1, per 5 matching bases. The CDR3 protein is CASSLAGRGNTEAFF. The DNA reads as follows: TGTGCCAGCAGCTTGGCCGGGAGGGGGAACACTGAAGCTTTCTTT.